The 3 T cell receptor beta chains reported below all come from one sample, sequenced in a study of T cells after yellow fever vaccination. Each CDR3 protein is one row after TCRdb ran MiXCR on the 5' RACE reads. The data show about 260,000 distinct CDR3 sequences, roughly 5.2% seen once. The starting material was CD4+ T cells sorted from PBMCs, obtained on the day of the yellow fever booster vaccination. These receptors originate from a man aged 18-30 years who received the YFV17D yellow fever vaccine.

The sample holds many counts of this clonotype. This chain joins TRBV7-2 and TRBJ2-7, with a weak D call TRBD2 (7 bases). V lost 5 bases, J lost 5 bases, and 16 bases lay in between. The CDR3 spans 14 residues. From germline, CDR1 is SGHTA and CDR2 FQGNSA. The chain's CDR3 is CASSRGGAGDEQYF. CDR3 DNA: TGTGCCAGCAGCCGCGGGGGCGCGGGGGACGAGCAGTACTTC. Complete variable domain (other parts from reference TRBV7-2 and TRBJ2-7): GAGVSQSPSNKVTEKGKDVELRCDPISGHTALYWYRQSLGQGLEFLIYFQGNSAPDKSGLPSDRFSAERTGGSVSTLTIQRTQQEDSAVYLCASSRGGAGDEQYFGPGTRLTVT.

V and J are TRBV6-5 and TRBJ2-7; 11 positions match TRBD2. This CDR3 is 17 amino acids long. J gave up 0 bases and V 0 bases, and 4 bases lay outside the gene matches. Germline V CDR1 and CDR2: MNHEY, SVGAGI. The DNA of the CDR3 is TGTGCCAGCAGTTACTCCTCCGGGACTAGCGGCTCCTACGAGCAGTACTTC. It codes for CASSYSSGTSGSYEQYF.

CDR3 nucleotides: TGTGCCAGCAGTCCTGACGGGCAGCAAAATCAGCCCCAGCATTTT. Protein sequence: CASSPDGQQNQPQHF. The chain couples TRBV2 to TRBJ1-5; D remains ambiguous. Trimming took 5 bases from V and 4 from J, leaving 15 bases between them. This CDR3 has 15 residues. Per the germline V gene, CDR1 is SNHLY and CDR2 is FYNNEI.